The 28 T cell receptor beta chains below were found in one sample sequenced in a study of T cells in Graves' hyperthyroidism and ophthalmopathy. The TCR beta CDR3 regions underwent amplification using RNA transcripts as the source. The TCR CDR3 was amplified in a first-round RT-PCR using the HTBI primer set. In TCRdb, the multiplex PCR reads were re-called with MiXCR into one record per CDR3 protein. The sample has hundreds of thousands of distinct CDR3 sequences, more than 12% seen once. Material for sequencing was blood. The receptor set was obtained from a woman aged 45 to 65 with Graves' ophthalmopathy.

This chain's CDR3 is CASSFLAGGSYNEQFF. Here the CDR3 DNA reads TGTGCCAGCAGCTTTCTAGCGGGAGGCAGCTACAATGAGCAGTTCTTC. The gene calls are TRBV9 and TRBJ2-1; 11 nucleotides agree with TRBD2. V lost 4 bases, J lost 3 bases, and 6 bases stayed unmatched. Germline V gene sequence: CDR1 SGDLS, CDR2 YYNGEE. The CDR3 totals 16 residues.

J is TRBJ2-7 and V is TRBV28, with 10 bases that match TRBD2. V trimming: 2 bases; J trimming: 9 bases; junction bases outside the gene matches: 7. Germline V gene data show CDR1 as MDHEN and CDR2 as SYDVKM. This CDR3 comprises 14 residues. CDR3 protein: CASSLEDSGRRQYF. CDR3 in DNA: TGTGCCAGCAGTTTAGAAGATAGCGGGAGGCGGCAGTACTTC.

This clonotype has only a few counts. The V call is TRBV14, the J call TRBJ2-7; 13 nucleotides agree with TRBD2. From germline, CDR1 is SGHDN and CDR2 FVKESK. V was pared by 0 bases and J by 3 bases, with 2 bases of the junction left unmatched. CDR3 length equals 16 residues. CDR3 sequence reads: CASSQETSGRVYEQYF. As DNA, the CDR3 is TGTGCCAGCAGCCAAGAAACTAGCGGGAGGGTCTACGAGCAGTACTTC.

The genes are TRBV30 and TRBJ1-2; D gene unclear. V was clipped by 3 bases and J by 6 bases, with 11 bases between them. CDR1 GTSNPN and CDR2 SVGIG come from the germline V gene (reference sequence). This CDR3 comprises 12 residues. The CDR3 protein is CAWRRAGNGYTF. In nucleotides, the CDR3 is TGTGCCTGGAGGAGGGCGGGGAATGGCTACACCTTC.

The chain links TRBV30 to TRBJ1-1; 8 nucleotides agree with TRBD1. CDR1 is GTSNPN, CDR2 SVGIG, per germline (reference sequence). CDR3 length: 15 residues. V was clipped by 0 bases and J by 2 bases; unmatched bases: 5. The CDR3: CAWSVLGQVNTEAFF. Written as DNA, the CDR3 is TGTGCCTGGAGTGTACTGGGACAGGTAAACACTGAAGCTTTCTTT.

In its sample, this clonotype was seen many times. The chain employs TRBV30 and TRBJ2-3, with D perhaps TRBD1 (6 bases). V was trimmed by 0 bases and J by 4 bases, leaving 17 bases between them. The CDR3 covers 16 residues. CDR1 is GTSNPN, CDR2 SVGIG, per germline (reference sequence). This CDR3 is CAWSVLGHLTPDTQYF. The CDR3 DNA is TGTGCCTGGAGTGTACTGGGACACCTAACCCCAGATACGCAGTATTTT.

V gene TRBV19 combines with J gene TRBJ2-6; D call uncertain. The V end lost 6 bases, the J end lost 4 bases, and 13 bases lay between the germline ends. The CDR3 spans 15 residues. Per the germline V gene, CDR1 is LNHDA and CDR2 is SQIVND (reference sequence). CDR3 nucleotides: TGTGCCAGTAGAGTGGGGTCTTCCGGGGCCAACGTCCTGACTTTC. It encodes CASRVGSSGANVLTF.

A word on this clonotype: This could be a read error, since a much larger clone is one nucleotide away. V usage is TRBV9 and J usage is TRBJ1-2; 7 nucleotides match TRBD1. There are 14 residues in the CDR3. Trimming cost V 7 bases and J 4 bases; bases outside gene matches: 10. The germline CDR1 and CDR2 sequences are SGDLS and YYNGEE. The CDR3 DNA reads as TGTGCCAGCGGCCGCCCGACAGGGACCTATGGCTACACCTTC. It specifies CASGRPTGTYGYTF.

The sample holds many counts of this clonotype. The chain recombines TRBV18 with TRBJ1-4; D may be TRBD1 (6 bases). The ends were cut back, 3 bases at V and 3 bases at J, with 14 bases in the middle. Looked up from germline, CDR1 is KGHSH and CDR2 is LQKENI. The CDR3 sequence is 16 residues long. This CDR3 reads CASSPYRELANEKLFF. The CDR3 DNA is TGTGCCAGCTCACCGTACAGGGAGCTCGCTAATGAAAAACTGTTTTTT.

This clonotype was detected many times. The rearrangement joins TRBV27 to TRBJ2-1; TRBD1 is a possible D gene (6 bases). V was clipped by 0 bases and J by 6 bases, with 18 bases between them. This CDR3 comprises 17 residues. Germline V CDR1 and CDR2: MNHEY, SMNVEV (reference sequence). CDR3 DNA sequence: TGTGCCAGCAGTTTATCTCACAACAGGGTTGAGAGCAATGAGCAGTTCTTC. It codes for CASSLSHNRVESNEQFF.

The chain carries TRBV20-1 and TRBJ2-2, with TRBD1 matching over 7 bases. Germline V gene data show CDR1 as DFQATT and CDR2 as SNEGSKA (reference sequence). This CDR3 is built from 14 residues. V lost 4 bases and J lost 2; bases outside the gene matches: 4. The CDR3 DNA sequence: TGCAGTGCTACCGGGACAGTCAACACCGGGGAGCTGTTTTTT. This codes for CSATGTVNTGELFF.

CDR3 sequence (DNA): TGTGCCAGCAGTAGAAATCTGGGAACCGGGGAGCTGTTTTTT. Translation gives CASSRNLGTGELFF. This chain joins TRBV6-1 and TRBJ2-2; D is unresolved. Germline V gives CDR1 MNHNS, CDR2 SASEGT. Trimming stripped 5 bases from V and 5 bases from J, with 12 bases between. CDR3 length: 14 residues.

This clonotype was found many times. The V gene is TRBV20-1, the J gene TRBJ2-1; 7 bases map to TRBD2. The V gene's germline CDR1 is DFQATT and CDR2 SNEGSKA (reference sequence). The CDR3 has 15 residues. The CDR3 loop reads CSAGLIAISYNEQFF. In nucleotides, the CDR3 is TGCAGCGCGGGACTAATCGCTATCTCCTACAATGAGCAGTTCTTC.

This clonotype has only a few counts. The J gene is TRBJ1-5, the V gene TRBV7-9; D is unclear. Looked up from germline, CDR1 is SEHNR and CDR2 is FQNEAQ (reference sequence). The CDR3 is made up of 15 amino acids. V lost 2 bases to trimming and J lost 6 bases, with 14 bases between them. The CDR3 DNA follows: TGTGCCAGCAGCTTATCGGCGACACCGGGTCAGCCCCAGCATTTT. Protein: CASSLSATPGQPQHF.

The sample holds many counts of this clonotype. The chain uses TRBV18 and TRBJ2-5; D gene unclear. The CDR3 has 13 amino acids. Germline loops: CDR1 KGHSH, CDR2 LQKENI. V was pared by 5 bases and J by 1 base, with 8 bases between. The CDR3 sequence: CASSLTIQETQYF. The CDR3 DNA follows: TGTGCCAGCTCATTGACGATCCAAGAGACCCAGTACTTC.

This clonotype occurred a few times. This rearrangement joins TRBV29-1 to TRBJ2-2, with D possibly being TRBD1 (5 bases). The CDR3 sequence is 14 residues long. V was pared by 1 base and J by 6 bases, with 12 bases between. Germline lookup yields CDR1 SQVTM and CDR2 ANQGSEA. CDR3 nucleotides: TGCAGCGTTGAAGGGGGCGTCGTACCCGGGGAGCTGTTTTTT. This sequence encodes CSVEGGVVPGELFF.

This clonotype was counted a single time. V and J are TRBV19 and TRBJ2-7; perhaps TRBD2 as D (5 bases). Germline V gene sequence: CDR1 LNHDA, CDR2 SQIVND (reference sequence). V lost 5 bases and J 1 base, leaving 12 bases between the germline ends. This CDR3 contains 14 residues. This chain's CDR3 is CASSRQRLSYEQYF. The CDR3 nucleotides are TGTGCCAGTAGTCGGCAGCGGTTGTCCTACGAGCAGTACTTC.

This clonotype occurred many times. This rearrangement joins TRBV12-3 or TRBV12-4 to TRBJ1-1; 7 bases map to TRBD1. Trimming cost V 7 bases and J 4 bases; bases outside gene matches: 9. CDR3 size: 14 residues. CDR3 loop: CASTLTGRGTEAFF. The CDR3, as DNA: TGTGCCAGCACCCTGACAGGGAGGGGCACTGAAGCTTTCTTT.

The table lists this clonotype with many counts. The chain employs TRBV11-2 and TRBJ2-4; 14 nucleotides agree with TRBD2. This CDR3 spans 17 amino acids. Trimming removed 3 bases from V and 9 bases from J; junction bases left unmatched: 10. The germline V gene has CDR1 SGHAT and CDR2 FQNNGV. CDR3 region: CASSFRGLAGGDGIQYF. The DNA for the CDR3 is TGTGCCAGCAGCTTCCGCGGACTAGCGGGAGGTGATGGCATTCAGTACTTC.

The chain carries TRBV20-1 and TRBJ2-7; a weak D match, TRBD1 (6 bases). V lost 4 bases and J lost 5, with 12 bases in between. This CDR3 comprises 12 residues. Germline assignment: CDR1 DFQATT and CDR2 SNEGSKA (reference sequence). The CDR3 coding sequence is TGCAGTGCTAAGGTAGCAGGGGACGAGCAGTACTTC. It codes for CSAKVAGDEQYF.

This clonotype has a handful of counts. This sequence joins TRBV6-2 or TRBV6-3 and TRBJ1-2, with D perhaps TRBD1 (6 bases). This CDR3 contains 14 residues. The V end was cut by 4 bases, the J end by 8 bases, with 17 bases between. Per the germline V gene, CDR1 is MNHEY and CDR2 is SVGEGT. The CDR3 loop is CASSLGQLVVGYTF. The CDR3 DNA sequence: TGTGCCAGCAGTTTAGGACAGCTGGTCGTAGGCTACACCTTC.

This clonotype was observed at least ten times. For the CDR3, the DNA is TGCGCCAGCAGCCAACGGGGGCTAGAAAGGACCCAGTACTTC. Translation: CASSQRGLERTQYF. The chain joins TRBV4-1 to TRBJ2-5; TRBD1 or TRBD2 may be the D gene (6 bases each). Germline lookup yields CDR1 MGHRA and CDR2 YSYEKL. Trimming cost V 2 bases and J 7 bases, with 14 bases left between them. The CDR3 totals 14 residues.

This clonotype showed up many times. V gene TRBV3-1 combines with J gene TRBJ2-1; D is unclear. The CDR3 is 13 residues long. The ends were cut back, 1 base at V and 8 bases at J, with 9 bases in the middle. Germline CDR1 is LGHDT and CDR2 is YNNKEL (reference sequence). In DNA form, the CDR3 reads TGTGCCAGCAGCCAAGTCTCAGGAGATGAGCAGTTCTTC. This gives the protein CASSQVSGDEQFF.

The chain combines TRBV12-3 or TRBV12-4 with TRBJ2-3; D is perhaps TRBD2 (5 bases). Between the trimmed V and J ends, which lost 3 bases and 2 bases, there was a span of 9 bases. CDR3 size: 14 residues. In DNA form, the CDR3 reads TGTGCCAGCAGTTTCTCTGACTACACAGATACGCAGTATTTT. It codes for CASSFSDYTDTQYF.

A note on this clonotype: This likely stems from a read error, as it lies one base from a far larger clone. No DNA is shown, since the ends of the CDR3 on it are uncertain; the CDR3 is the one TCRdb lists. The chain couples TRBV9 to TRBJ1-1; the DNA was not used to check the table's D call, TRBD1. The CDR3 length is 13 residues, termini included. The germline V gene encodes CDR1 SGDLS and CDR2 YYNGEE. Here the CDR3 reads CASSVGGGTEAYF.

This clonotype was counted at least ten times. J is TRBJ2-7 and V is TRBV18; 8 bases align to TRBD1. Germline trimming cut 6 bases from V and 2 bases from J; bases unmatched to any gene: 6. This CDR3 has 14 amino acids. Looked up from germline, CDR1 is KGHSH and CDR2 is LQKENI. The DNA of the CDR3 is TGTGCCAGCTCGACAGGGGCAGGAGCCTACGAGCAGTACTTC. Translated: CASSTGAGAYEQYF. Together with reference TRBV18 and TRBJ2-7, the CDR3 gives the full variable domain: NAGVMQNPRHLVRRRGQEARLRCSPMKGHSHVYWYRQLPEEGLKFMVYLQKENIIDESGMPKERFSAEFPKEGPSILRIQQVVRGDSAAYFCASSTGAGAYEQYFGPGTRLTVT.

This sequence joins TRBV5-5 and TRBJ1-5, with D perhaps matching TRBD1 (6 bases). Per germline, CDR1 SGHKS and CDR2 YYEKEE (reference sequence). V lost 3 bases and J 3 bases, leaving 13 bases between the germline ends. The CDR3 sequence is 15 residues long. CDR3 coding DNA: TGTGCCAGCAGCTCGACTACAGGGATCAATCAGCCCCAGCATTTT. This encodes CASSSTTGINQPQHF.

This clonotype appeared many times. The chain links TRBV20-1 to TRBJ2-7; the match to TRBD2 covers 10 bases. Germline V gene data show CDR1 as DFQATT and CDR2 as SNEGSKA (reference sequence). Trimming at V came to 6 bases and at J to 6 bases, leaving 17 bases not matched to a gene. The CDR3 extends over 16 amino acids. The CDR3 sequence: CSAHHRLAGVMSEQYF. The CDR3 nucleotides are TGCAGTGCCCACCATCGGCTAGCGGGAGTGATGAGCGAGCAGTACTTC.